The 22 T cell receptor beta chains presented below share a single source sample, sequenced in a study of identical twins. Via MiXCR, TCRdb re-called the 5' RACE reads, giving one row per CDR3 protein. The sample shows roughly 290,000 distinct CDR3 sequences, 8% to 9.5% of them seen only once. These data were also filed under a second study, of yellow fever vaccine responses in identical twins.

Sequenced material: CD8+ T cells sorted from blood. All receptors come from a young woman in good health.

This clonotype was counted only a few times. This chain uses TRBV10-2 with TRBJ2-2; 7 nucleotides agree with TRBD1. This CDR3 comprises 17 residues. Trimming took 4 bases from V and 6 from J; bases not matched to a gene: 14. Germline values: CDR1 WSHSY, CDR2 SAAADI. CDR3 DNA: TGCGCCAGCAGTGCGGCGAGGGGGCCGGGTTTGGCCGGGGAGCTGTTTTTT. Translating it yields CASSAARGPGLAGELFF.

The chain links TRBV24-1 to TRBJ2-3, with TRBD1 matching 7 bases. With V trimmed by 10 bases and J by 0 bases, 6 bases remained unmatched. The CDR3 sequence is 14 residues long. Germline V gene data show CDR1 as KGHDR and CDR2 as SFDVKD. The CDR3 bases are TGTGCCACTTCGGGACAGACTAGCACAGATACGCAGTATTTT. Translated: CATSGQTSTDTQYF.

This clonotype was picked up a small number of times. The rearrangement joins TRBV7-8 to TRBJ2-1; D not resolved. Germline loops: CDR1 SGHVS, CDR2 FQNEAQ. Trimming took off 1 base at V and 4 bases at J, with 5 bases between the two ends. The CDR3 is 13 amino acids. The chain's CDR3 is CASSLEVYNEQFF. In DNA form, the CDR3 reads TGTGCCAGCAGCTTAGAGGTGTACAATGAGCAGTTCTTC.

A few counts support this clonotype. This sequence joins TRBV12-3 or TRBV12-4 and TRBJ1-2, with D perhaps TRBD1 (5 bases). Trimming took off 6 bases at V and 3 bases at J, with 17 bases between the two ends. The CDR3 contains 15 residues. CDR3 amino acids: CASRSPRVGDYGYTF. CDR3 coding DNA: TGTGCCAGCAGGAGTCCCAGGGTGGGGGACTATGGCTACACCTTC.

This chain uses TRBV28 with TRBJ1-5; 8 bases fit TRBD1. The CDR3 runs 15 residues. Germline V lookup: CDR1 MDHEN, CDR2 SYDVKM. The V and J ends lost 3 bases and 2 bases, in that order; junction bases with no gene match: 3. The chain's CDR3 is CASSFRGLGNQPQHF. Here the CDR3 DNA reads TGTGCCAGCAGTTTCAGGGGGCTAGGCAATCAGCCCCAGCATTTT.

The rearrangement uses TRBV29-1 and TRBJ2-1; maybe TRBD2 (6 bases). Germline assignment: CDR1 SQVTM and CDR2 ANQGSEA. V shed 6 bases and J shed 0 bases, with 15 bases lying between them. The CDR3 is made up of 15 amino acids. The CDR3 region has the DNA TGCAGCGTGGACCAAGCGGGTTCCTCCTACAATGAGCAGTTCTTC. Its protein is CSVDQAGSSYNEQFF.

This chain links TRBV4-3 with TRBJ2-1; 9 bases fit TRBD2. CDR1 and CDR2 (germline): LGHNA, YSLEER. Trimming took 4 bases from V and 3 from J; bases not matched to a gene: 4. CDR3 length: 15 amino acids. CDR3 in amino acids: CASSLTSGDYNEQFF. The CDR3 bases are TGCGCCAGCAGCCTGACTAGCGGAGACTACAATGAGCAGTTCTTC.

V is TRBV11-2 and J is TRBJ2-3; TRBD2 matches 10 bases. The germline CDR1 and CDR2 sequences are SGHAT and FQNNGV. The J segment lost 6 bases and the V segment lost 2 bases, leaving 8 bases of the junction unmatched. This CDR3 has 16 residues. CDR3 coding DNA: TGTGCCAGCAGCTTATTTAGCGGGGGGACCATGGATACGCAGTATTTT. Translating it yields CASSLFSGGTMDTQYF.

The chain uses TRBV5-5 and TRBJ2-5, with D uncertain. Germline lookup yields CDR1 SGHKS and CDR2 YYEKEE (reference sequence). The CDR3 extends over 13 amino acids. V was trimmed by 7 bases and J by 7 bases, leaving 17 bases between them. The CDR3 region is CASGPEMFGTQYF. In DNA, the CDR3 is TGTGCCAGCGGCCCGGAGATGTTTGGGACCCAGTACTTC.

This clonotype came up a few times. The CDR3 DNA reads as TGCGCCAGCAGCCAAGCCCAGGGTAGGTCCTACGAGCAGTACTTC. It specifies CASSQAQGRSYEQYF. The V gene is TRBV4-1, the J gene TRBJ2-7; weak D call: TRBD1 (5 bases). From germline, CDR1 is MGHRA and CDR2 YSYEKL. The CDR3 loop spans 15 amino acids. The V gene lost 1 base and the J gene lost 1 base, with 11 bases spanning the gap.

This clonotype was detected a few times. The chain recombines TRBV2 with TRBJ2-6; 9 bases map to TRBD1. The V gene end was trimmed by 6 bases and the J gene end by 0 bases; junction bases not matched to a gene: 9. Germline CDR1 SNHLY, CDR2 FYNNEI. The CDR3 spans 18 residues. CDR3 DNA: TGTGCCAGCAGAAACCGGGACAGGGTCCTCTCTGGGGCCAACGTCCTGACTTTC. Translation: CASRNRDRVLSGANVLTF. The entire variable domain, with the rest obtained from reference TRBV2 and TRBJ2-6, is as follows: EPEVTQTPSHQVTQMGQEVILRCVPISNHLYFYWYRQILGQKVEFLVSFYNNEISEKSEIFDDQFSVERPDGSNFTLKIRSTKLEDSAMYFCASRNRDRVLSGANVLTFGAGSRLTVL.

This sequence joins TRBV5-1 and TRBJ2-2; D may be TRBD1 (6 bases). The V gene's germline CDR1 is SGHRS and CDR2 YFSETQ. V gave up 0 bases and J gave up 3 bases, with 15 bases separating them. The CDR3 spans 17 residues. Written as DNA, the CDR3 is TGCGCCAGCAGCTTGGCCTTACAGGGAGTAGACACCGGGGAGCTGTTTTTT. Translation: CASSLALQGVDTGELFF.

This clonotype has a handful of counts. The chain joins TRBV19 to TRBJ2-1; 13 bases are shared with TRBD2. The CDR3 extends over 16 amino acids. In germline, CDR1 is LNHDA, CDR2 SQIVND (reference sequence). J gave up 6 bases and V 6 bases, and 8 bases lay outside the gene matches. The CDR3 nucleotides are TGTGCCAGTAGCGTCTGGACTAGCGGGAGTAGCAATGAGCAGTTCTTC. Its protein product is CASSVWTSGSSNEQFF.

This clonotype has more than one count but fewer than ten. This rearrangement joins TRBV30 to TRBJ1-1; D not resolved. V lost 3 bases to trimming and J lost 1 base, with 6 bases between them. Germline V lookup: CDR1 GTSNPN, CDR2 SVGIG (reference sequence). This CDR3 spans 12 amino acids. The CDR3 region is CAWRGQNTEAFF. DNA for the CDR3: TGTGCCTGGAGGGGCCAGAACACTGAAGCTTTCTTT. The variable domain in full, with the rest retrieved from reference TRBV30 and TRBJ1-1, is SQTIHQWPATLVQPVGSPLSLECTVEGTSNPNLYWYRQAAGRGLQLLFYSVGIGQISSEVPQNLSASRPQDRQFILSSKKLLLSDSGFYLCAWRGQNTEAFFGQGTRLTVV.

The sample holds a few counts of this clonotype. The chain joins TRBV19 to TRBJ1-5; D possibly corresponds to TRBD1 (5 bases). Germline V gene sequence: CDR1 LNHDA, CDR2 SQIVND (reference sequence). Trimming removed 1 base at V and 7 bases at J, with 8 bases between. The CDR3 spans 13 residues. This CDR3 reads CASSIVGGQPQHF. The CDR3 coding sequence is TGTGCCAGTAGTATAGTTGGGGGACAGCCCCAGCATTTT.

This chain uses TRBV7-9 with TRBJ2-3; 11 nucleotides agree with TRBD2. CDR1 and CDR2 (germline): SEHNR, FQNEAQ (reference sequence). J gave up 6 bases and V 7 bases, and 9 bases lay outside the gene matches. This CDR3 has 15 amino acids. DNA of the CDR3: TGTGCCAGCACCGTGGGACTAGCGGATGGGGATACGCAGTATTTT. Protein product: CASTVGLADGDTQYF.

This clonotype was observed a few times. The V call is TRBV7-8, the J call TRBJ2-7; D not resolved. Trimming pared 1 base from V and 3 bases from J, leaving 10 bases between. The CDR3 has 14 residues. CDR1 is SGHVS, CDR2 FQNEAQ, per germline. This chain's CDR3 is CASSLDRTYYEQYF. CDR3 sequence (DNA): TGTGCCAGCAGCTTAGACCGCACCTACTACGAGCAGTACTTC. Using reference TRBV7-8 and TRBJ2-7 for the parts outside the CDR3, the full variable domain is GAGVSQSPRYKVAKRGQDVALRCDPISGHVSLFWYQQALGQGPEFLTYFQNEAQLDKSGLPSDRFFAERPEGSVSTLKIQRTQQEDSAVYLCASSLDRTYYEQYFGPGTRLTVT.

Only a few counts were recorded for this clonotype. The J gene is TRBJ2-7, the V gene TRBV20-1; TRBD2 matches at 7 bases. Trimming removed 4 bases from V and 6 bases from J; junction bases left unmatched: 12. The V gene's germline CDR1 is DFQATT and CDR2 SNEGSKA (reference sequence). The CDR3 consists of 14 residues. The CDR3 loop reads CSAIGGMGFGEQYF. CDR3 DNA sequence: TGCAGTGCTATCGGGGGGATGGGGTTTGGCGAGCAGTACTTC.

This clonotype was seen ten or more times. The CDR3 region is CASSTGTLAAYEQYF. DNA of the CDR3: TGTGCCAGCAGCACGGGGACTCTAGCCGCGTACGAGCAGTACTTC. This chain links TRBV2 with TRBJ2-7, with D tentatively TRBD2 (6 bases). Germline V gives CDR1 SNHLY, CDR2 FYNNEI. Trimming removed 6 bases from V and 4 bases from J, with 19 bases in between. This CDR3 is built from 15 residues. The full variable domain, its missing parts supplied by reference TRBV2 and TRBJ2-7, is EPEVTQTPSHQVTQMGQEVILRCVPISNHLYFYWYRQILGQKVEFLVSFYNNEISEKSEIFDDQFSVERPDGSNFTLKIRSTKLEDSAMYFCASSTGTLAAYEQYFGPGTRLTVT.

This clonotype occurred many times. The CDR3 loop reads CASSLAGRGSYNEQFF. The CDR3 region has the DNA TGCGCCAGCAGCTTGGCCGGGAGGGGCTCCTACAATGAGCAGTTCTTC. The chain links TRBV5-1 to TRBJ2-1; 8 bases fit TRBD2. Germline V gene lookup returns CDR1 SGHRS and CDR2 YFSETQ. The CDR3 is 16 residues long. V shed 0 bases, J shed 0 bases, and the junction held 2 bases outside the gene matches.

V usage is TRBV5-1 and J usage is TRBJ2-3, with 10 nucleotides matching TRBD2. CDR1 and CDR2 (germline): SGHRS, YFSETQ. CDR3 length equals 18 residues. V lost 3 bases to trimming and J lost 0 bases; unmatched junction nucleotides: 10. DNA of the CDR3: TGCGCCAGCAGCTATCTAGCGGGGGCCGCCCTTAGCACAGATACGCAGTATTTT. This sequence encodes CASSYLAGAALSTDTQYF.

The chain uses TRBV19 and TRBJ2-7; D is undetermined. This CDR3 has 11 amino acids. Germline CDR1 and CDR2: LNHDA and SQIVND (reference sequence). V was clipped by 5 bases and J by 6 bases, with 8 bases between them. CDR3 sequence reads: CASSSTREQYF. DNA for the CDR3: TGTGCCAGTAGTTCGACGCGCGAGCAGTACTTC. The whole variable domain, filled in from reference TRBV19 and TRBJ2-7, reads DGGITQSPKYLFRKEGQNVTLSCEQNLNHDAMYWYRQDPGQGLRLIYYSQIVNDFQKGDIAEGYSVSREKKESFPLTVTSAQKNPTAFYLCASSSTREQYFGPGTRLTVT.